This is a list of T cell receptor beta chains from one sample in a study of CXCR3-negative and CXCR3-positive naive CD8 T cells. No DNA is given; TCRdb re-called the 5' RACE reads and lists each CDR3 protein once. The listing contains about 92,000 distinct CDR3 sequences. Sequencing was done on a sample of naive CXCR3+ CD8+ T cells from blood. These TCRs come from a human donor in good health. Some clones in this sample may be carry-over from other donors' samples. Both conserved end residues are part of each CDR3.

TRBJ2-5 | TRBV28 | CASSFRDRYQETQYF
TRBJ2-7 | TRBV27 | CASGTSSEQYF
TRBJ2-1 | TRBV6-6 | CASRLGDDPYNEQFF
TRBJ2-1 | TRBV7-6 | CASSRRGGGNEQFF
TRBJ2-5 | TRBV15 | CATSRDGETQYF
TRBJ1-5 | TRBV28 | CASSFGGSGNQPQHF
TRBJ2-3 | TRBV25-1 | CASSDIPGQSTDTQYF
TRBJ2-7 | TRBV23-1 | CASSQHWARSHEQYF
TRBJ2-7 | TRBV27 | CASSLGVPYEQYF
TRBJ1-5 | TRBV15 | CATSRVYQPQHF
TRBJ2-4 | TRBV6-2/TRBV6-3 | CASSYLPGGNIQYF
TRBJ2-1 | TRBV7-3 | CASSSGQGNEQFF